What follows are 3 T cell receptor beta chains derived from one specimen sequenced in a study of T cell responses to AZD1222 COVID-19 vaccine. Generated by immunoSEQ multiplex PCR, the TCRdb table keeps only in-frame clones and is missing some. The sample lists 45,000 or so clones, approximately 90% occurring once. Sequences were derived from peripheral blood, sampled 28 days after the second AZD1222 dose. These receptors originate from an adult who received the AZD1222 COVID-19 vaccine.

Only one count was recorded for this clone. J is TRBJ1-2 and V is TRBV5-6, with TRBD1 matching 8 bases. Trimming at V came to 4 bases and at J to 12 bases, leaving 8 bases not matched to a gene. The germline V gene encodes CDR1 SGHDT and CDR2 YYEEEE. The CDR3 totals 12 residues. CDR3 sequence reads: CASSKRQGKDTF. Here the CDR3 DNA reads TGTGCCAGCAGCAAAAGACAGGGGAAGGACACCTTC.

The chain has TRBV5-1 and TRBJ1-1; D unclear. Per the germline V gene, CDR1 is SGHRS and CDR2 is YFSETQ. The CDR3 length is 14 residues. V was shortened by 0 bases and J by 0 bases, with 6 bases between the two germline ends. CDR3 residues: CASSLAQMNTEAFF. CDR3 nucleotide sequence: TGCGCCAGCAGCTTGGCACAAATGAACACTGAAGCTTTCTTT.

This clone is a singleton in its sample. The chain carries TRBV23-1 and TRBJ1-1; D gene unclear. TRBV23-1 is an ORF, and what it does is uncertain. Trimming took 2 bases from V and 3 from J, leaving 7 bases between them. CDR3 length equals 13 residues. The CDR3 DNA reads TGCGCCAGCAGTCAACCGAGCGACACTGAAGCTTTCTTT. This codes for CASSQPSDTEAFF.